The 8 T cell receptor beta chains listed next were all sequenced from one sample in a study of post-analysis software for immune sequencing data. These receptors are not linked to any known antigen. The authors incorporated unique molecular identifiers into the TCR beta cDNA libraries. TCRdb redid the calling of the PCR reads with MiXCR, one entry per CDR3 protein. In the table there are roughly 600,000 distinct CDR3 sequences, roughly 46% of which are singletons. The study, taken as a whole, reports: Included in a set of a few TRBV segments more frequent in patients than controls were TRBV5-6, TRBV5-1 and TRBV20-1.

The sample consisted of blood. These receptors all come from a girl under 18 with multiple sclerosis.

This clonotype was seen a handful of times. The chain combines TRBV6-6 with TRBJ2-5; 9 bases agree with TRBD1. This CDR3 comprises 13 residues. CDR1 is MNHNY and CDR2 is SVGAGI in the germline V gene (reference sequence). After removal of 6 bases from V and 5 bases from J, the junction contained 4 bases not matched to a gene. In DNA form, the CDR3 reads TGTGCCAGCAGACAGGGGGCCGGTGAGACCCAGTACTTC. Translating gives CASRQGAGETQYF.

This sequence joins TRBV2 and TRBJ2-2, with 10 bases lining up with TRBD2. V was pared by 3 bases and J by 6 bases, with 4 bases of the junction left unmatched. Looked up from germline, CDR1 is SNHLY and CDR2 is FYNNEI. The CDR3 consists of 15 residues. The CDR3 DNA reads TGTGCCAGCAGTGAGGGAGCGGGGGGGCCCGGGGAGCTGTTTTTT. Amino acid sequence: CASSEGAGGPGELFF.

The chain carries TRBV7-6 and TRBJ2-1; 11 bases fit TRBD2. The CDR3 covers 16 residues. The germline V gene encodes CDR1 SGHVS and CDR2 FNYEAQ. J was trimmed by 4 bases and V by 0 bases; bases with no gene match: 2. The DNA for the CDR3 is TGTGCCAGCAGCTTAGCTAGCGGGAGGGCTTACAATGAGCAGTTCTTC. Amino acid sequence: CASSLASGRAYNEQFF. Full variable domain (rest looked up from reference TRBV7-6 and TRBJ2-1): GAGVSQSPRYKVTKRGQDVALRCDPISGHVSLYWYRQALGQGPEFLTYFNYEAQQDKSGLPNDRFSAERPEGSISTLTIQRTEQRDSAMYRCASSLASGRAYNEQFFGPGTRLTVL.

The V and J genes are TRBV7-8 and TRBJ2-7, with 8 bases that match TRBD1. The trim removed 6 bases at V and 3 bases at J, leaving 4 bases unmatched. The CDR3 loop spans 13 amino acids. Germline V gene data show CDR1 as SGHVS and CDR2 as FQNEAQ. DNA for the CDR3: TGTGCCAGCAGAAGACAGGGGCTCTACGAGCAGTACTTC. Its protein product is CASRRQGLYEQYF.

The chain is built from TRBV29-1 and TRBJ2-1, with D possibly being TRBD1 (5 bases). This CDR3 spans 15 amino acids. The V gene lost 0 bases and the J gene lost 5 bases, with 14 bases spanning the gap. Germline assignment: CDR1 SQVTM and CDR2 ANQGSEA. CDR3 protein: CSVEDLGAEDNEQFF. In DNA form, the CDR3 reads TGCAGCGTTGAAGATCTTGGGGCAGAAGACAATGAGCAGTTCTTC.

This clonotype was seen a few times. The chain combines TRBV5-1 with TRBJ1-1; D is possibly TRBD1 (5 bases). Looked up from germline, CDR1 is SGHRS and CDR2 is YFSETQ. V was cut by 4 bases and J by 2 bases, with 12 bases left in between. This CDR3 has 14 amino acids. CDR3 DNA: TGCGCCAGCAGCCCGGAAGGGGCAAACACTGAAGCTTTCTTT. Its translation: CASSPEGANTEAFF.

The chain uses TRBV5-1 and TRBJ2-7; D is perhaps TRBD2 (6 bases). This CDR3 is built from 14 residues. Germline lookup yields CDR1 SGHRS and CDR2 YFSETQ. Trimming shortened V by 0 bases and J by 3 bases, and 10 bases separated the two germline ends. The CDR3 nucleotides read TGCGCCAGCAGCTTGGGGGAGGAGAACTACGAGCAGTACTTC. It yields the protein CASSLGEENYEQYF.

The V call is TRBV12-3 or TRBV12-4, the J call TRBJ2-7, with 12 bases that match TRBD2. There are 15 residues in the CDR3. Losses at the gene ends were 5 bases for V and 3 bases for J; bases not matched to a gene: 5. CDR3 sequence: CASSPRLAGDYEQYF. CDR3 coding DNA: TGTGCCAGCAGTCCTCGACTAGCGGGAGACTACGAGCAGTACTTC.